The rows below give T cell receptor beta chains drawn from one sample of a study of blood T cell repertoires in COVID-19. The method was immunoSEQ multiplex PCR; TCRdb's version includes in-frame clones alone and lacks a portion of them. The sample contains 300,000 to 450,000 clones, roughly 86% of which appear only once. Sequenced input: peripheral blood. Receptor source: a woman aged 25 to 39 with COVID-19, enrolled during active disease. Each CDR3 is given with its conserved first and last residue. Fields, in order: clone size, J gene, V gene, CDR3 protein. Clone sizes are given selectively: once, few, many, or a class where the clone is expanded.

size: .; J: TRBJ2-5; V: TRBV5-1; CDR3: CASSFGATSVQETQYF
size: .; J: TRBJ2-7; V: TRBV5-4; CDR3: CASSETSGSIHEQYF
size: .; J: TRBJ2-1; V: TRBV2; CDR3: CASSELAGEAGGEQFF
size: once; J: TRBJ2-7; V: TRBV15; CDR3: CATSKWRDFNEQYF
size: .; J: TRBJ2-1; V: TRBV18; CDR3: CASSTGGEQFF
size: .; J: TRBJ1-2; V: TRBV4-2; CDR3: CASSQDRSEQYYGYTF
size: .; J: TRBJ2-2; V: TRBV29-1; CDR3: CSVEDGGVDTGELFF
size: few; J: TRBJ1-4; V: TRBV30; CDR3: CGLKFNEKLFF
size: .; J: TRBJ2-6; V: TRBV27; CDR3: CASSPRVAGANVLTF
size: .; J: TRBJ1-5; V: TRBV6-5; CDR3: CASSKHSNQPQHF
size: .; J: TRBJ1-1; V: TRBV5-6; CDR3: CASSAGFSLIGAFF
size: .; J: TRBJ2-7; V: TRBV9; CDR3: CASSVGVAFGRDEQYF
size: once; J: TRBJ2-1; V: TRBV28; CDR3: CASSLIGSNEQFF
size: once; J: TRBJ2-5; V: TRBV5-1; CDR3: CASRIAGGRQETQYF
size: .; J: TRBJ2-2; V: TRBV7-2; CDR3: CASSLPTGATGELFF
size: once; J: TRBJ2-7; V: TRBV7-9; CDR3: CASSYRGGYEQYF